These T cell receptor beta chains were read from a single sample in a study of blood T cell repertoires in COVID-19. Assay: immunoSEQ multiplex PCR; the TCRdb copy retains only in-frame clones and omits some. The table lists some 330,000 clones, around 86% of them singletons. Sequenced: PBMCs or T cells enriched from blood (not recorded which). Receptors were obtained from a man aged 25-45 years who had recovered from COVID-19. CDR3s include the opening cysteine and the closing phenylalanine or tryptophan. The D gene is left open where the match is weak. Rows give clone size only sometimes, using once, few, many, or a class for an expanded clone.

TRBD2 - TRBJ2-3 TRBV4-1 TGCGCCAGCAGCCAAGCCAGGATAGCGGGGGGAACAGATACGCAGTATTTT CASSQARIAGGTDTQYF
TRBD1 - TRBJ2-7 TRBV2 TGTGCCAGCAGTGAAGCGCGACAGGGATACGAGCAGTACTTC CASSEARQGYEQYF
- - TRBJ2-2 TRBV5-1 TGCGCCAGCACCCCCGAGGGAACCGGGGAGCTGTTTTTT CASTPEGTGELFF
- - TRBJ1-5 TRBV30 TGTGCCTGGAGTGTACTGGGGCAGGTAAATCAGCCCCAGCATTTT CAWSVLGQVNQPQHF
- - TRBJ1-3 TRBV7-9 TGTGCCAGCAGCTTGGTGGAAGGGGCTGGAAACACCATATATTTT CASSLVEGAGNTIYF
TRBD1 - TRBJ2-7 TRBV5-8 TGTGCCAGCAGCTTGGTAGGGACAGGGGTCTACGAGCAGTACTTC CASSLVGTGVYEQYF
TRBD2 once TRBJ2-1 TRBV11-1 TGTGCCAGCAGCTTAGGGACTAGCGGGAGCCCCTATGAGCAGTTCTTC CASSLGTSGSPYEQFF
- - TRBJ1-3 TRBV11-3 TGTGCCAGCAGCTTAACCAGGGTTGGAAACACCATATATTTT CASSLTRVGNTIYF
- - TRBJ1-1 TRBV25-1 TGTGCCAGCACCCATGCGTTGAACACTGAAGCTTTCTTT CASTHALNTEAFF
TRBD1 - TRBJ2-7 TRBV5-4 TGTGCCAGCAGCCCGGCACCACAGGGGGCGCAGTCCTACGAGCAGTACTTC CASSPAPQGAQSYEQYF
TRBD2 - TRBJ2-5 TRBV30 TGTGCCGGAACTAGCGGGGGGGCTGAGACCCAGTACTTC CAGTSGGAETQYF
TRBD1 - TRBJ1-4 TRBV6-5 TGTGCCAGCAGTTACTCGATTCAGGGGGCCGAAAAACTGTTTTTT CASSYSIQGAEKLFF
TRBD1 once TRBJ1-1 TRBV4-1 TGCGCCAGCAGCTGGCGCAGGGGGGTCACTGAAGCTTTCTTT CASSWRRGVTEAFF
TRBD1 - TRBJ2-5 TRBV30 TGTGCCTGGAGTGTTGGACAGGGCAACCAAGAGACCCAGTACTTC CAWSVGQGNQETQYF
- - TRBJ1-1 TRBV28 TGTGCCAGCAGTTTAAGCGGGAGGACTGAAGCTTTCTTT CASSLSGRTEAFF
TRBD1 - TRBJ1-5 TRBV5-1 TGCGCCAGCAGCCGCTGGACAGGTGGGAATCAGCCCCAGCATTTT CASSRWTGGNQPQHF
TRBD1 few TRBJ1-4 TRBV19 TGTGCCAGTAGTGACAGGGGGCCTGCTAATGAAAAACTGTTTTTT CASSDRGPANEKLFF
- - TRBJ2-3 TRBV6-5 TGTGCCAGCAGTTACGGCGGGTCAGATACGCAGTATTTT CASSYGGSDTQYF
TRBD1 - TRBJ2-2 TRBV5-1 TGCGCCAGCAGCCTGACCGGGACAGGGGACACCGGGGAGCTGTTTTTT CASSLTGTGDTGELFF
- - TRBJ1-3 TRBV12-5 TGTGCTAGTGGTCGCGGACGGGACTCTGGAAACACCATATATTTT CASGRGRDSGNTIYF
- - TRBJ1-4 TRBV7-2 TGTGCCAGCAGCTTAGCGACGTCGGGGGTTAATGAAAAACTGTTTTTT CASSLATSGVNEKLFF
- - TRBJ2-2 TRBV24-1 TGTGCCACCAGTGATTCGACAGACACCGGGGAGCTGTTTTTT CATSDSTDTGELFF
- - TRBJ2-3 TRBV4-1 TGCGCCAGCAGCCAAGATGGATACGGAGTTTTTGGCACAGATACGCAGTATTTT CASSQDGYGVFGTDTQYF
- - TRBJ1-1 TRBV12-2 TGTGCAAGTCCTCCAAGGAACCAGGGGACTGAAGCTTTCTTT CASPPRNQGTEAFF
TRBD2 - TRBJ2-1 TRBV19 TGTGCCAGTAGTATAGTTGGACTAGCTGTCAATGAGCAGTTCTTC CASSIVGLAVNEQFF
TRBD1 few TRBJ1-1 TRBV7-9 TGTGCCAGCAGCCTACAGGGGGCGGCTGAAGCTTTCTTT CASSLQGAAEAFF
- - TRBJ2-7 TRBV4-1 TGCGCCAGCAGCCCAATAATCCCGCGGGTAGGACCCTACGAGCAGTACTTC CASSPIIPRVGPYEQYF
- - TRBJ2-5 TRBV5-1 TGCGCCAGCAGCCCATTAGGAGGGGATTACTCCCAAGAGACCCAGTACTTC CASSPLGGDYSQETQYF
TRBD2 - TRBJ2-1 TRBV28 TGTGCCAGCAGTTTATGGCGGGCTAGCGGGGTGCATGAGCAGTTCTTC CASSLWRASGVHEQFF
- - TRBJ2-2 TRBV24-1 TGTGCCACCAGTGCTTGGGGACTGTCCAACACCGGGGAGCTGTTTTTT CATSAWGLSNTGELFF
- - TRBJ1-1 TRBV6-5 TGTGCCAGCAGTTATAGCAGAGGGGGTACTGAAGCTTTCTTT CASSYSRGGTEAFF
TRBD1 - TRBJ1-2 TRBV6-5 TGTGCCAGCAGCCCCGACAGGGGGCAAGGTGGCTACACCTTC CASSPDRGQGGYTF
- - TRBJ1-3 TRBV6-5 TGTGCCAGCAGGCTAGAGTATTCTGGAAACACCATATATTTT CASRLEYSGNTIYF
- - TRBJ1-4 TRBV10-3 TGTGCCATCAGTGATCCCGGACAGCCTAATGAAAAACTGTTTTTT CAISDPGQPNEKLFF
TRBD1 - TRBJ1-1 TRBV11-3 TGTGCCAGCAGCCAGCCGACAGGGATAAACACTGAAGCTTTCTTT CASSQPTGINTEAFF
- - TRBJ2-7 TRBV5-4 TGTGCCAGCAGCGGGAGCTGGACTTCCTACGAGCAGTACTTC CASSGSWTSYEQYF